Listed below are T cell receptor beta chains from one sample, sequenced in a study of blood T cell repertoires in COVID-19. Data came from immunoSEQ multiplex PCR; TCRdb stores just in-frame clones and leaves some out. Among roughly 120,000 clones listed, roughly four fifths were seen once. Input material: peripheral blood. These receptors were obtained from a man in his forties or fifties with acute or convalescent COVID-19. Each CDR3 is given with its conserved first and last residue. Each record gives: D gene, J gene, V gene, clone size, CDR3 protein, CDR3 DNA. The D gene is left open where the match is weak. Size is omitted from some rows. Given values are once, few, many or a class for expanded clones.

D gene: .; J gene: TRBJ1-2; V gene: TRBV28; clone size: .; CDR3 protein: CASRQQGLYGYTF; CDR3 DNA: TGTGCCAGTCGTCAGCAGGGGCTCTATGGCTACACCTTC
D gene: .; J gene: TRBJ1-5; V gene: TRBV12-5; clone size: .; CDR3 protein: CASGFIGNQPQHF; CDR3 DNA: TGTGCTAGTGGTTTTATTGGCAATCAGCCCCAGCATTTT
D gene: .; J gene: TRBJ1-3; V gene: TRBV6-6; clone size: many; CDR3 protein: CASRAGEWNTIYF; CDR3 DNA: TGTGCCAGCAGGGCGGGGGAGTGGAACACCATATATTTT
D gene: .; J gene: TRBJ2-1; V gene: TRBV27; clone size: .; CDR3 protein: CASSLEYPQTYNEQFF; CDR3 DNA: TGTGCCAGCAGTTTAGAGTATCCCCAAACGTACAATGAGCAGTTCTTC
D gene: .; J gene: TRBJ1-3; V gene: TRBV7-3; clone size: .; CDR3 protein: CASSLVGNSGNTIYF; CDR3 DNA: TGTGCCAGCAGCTTGGTCGGGAACTCTGGAAACACCATATATTTT
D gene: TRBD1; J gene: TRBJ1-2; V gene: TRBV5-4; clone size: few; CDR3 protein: CASSPTPRGGSGYTF; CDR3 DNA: TGTGCCAGCAGCCCTACCCCTCGAGGGGGCAGTGGCTACACCTTC
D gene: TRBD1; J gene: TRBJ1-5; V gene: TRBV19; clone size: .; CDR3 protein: CASSIGQGGQPQHF; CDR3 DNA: TGTGCCAGTAGTATCGGACAGGGAGGTCAGCCCCAGCATTTT
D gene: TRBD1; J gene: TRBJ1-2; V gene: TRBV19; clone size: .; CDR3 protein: CASRSPGQGIGGYTF; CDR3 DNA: TGTGCCAGTAGGAGCCCGGGACAGGGGATCGGTGGCTACACCTTC
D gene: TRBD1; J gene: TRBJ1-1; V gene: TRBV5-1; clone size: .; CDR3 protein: CASSSLGTGDTEAFF; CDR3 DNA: TGCGCCAGCAGCTCCCTCGGGACAGGGGACACTGAAGCTTTCTTT
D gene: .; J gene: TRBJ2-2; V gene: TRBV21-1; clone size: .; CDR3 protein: CASSKGDRANTGELFF; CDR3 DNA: TGTGCCAGCAGCAAAGGGGACAGAGCGAACACCGGGGAGCTGTTTTTT